A single sample gave rise to the 20 T cell receptor beta chains below, sequenced in a study of immune characterization of retroperitoneal liposarcoma. From the PCR reads, TCRdb called clonotypes with MiXCR, one entry per CDR3 protein. The sample includes approximately 11,000 distinct CDR3 sequences, approximately 46% of them seen just once. The material sequenced was tumor tissue. These TCRs come from a female donor with retroperitoneal liposarcoma.

The chain joins TRBV6-8 to TRBJ2-5; TRBD2 matches at 7 bases. CDR3 length: 13 residues. V lost 2 bases and J lost 5; bases outside the gene matches: 2. Germline assignment: CDR1 MNHGY and CDR2 SAAAGT. CDR3 nucleotide sequence: TGTGCCAGCAGTTACGCGGGAGCGGAGACCCAGTACTTC. Its protein is CASSYAGAETQYF.

This chain connects TRBV27 to TRBJ2-1, with D perhaps matching TRBD2 (5 bases). Trimming took off 2 bases at V and 6 bases at J, with 5 bases between the two ends. The CDR3 runs to 12 residues. Germline lookup yields CDR1 MNHEY and CDR2 SMNVEV (reference sequence). Written as DNA, the CDR3 is TGTGCCAGCAGTTTAGCGGGCAATGAGCAGTTCTTC. This encodes CASSLAGNEQFF.

The table lists this clonotype with a few counts. The chain is built from TRBV27 and TRBJ2-5; 12 nucleotides agree with TRBD2. V trimming: 6 bases; J trimming: 5 bases; junction bases outside the gene matches: 7. Germline CDR1 is MNHEY and CDR2 is SMNVEV (reference sequence). This CDR3 is 15 amino acids long. CDR3 residues: CASSLLAGGPETQYF. CDR3 DNA: TGTGCCAGCAGCTTACTAGCGGGAGGCCCGGAGACCCAGTACTTC.

This clonotype was detected a few times. The CDR3 DNA follows: TGTGCCAGCAGTTTATCGGGACGGTCCCTTGAAGCTTTCTTT. Its translation: CASSLSGRSLEAFF. This chain uses TRBV27 with TRBJ1-1, with D possibly TRBD1 on 5 matching bases. The V end was cut by 0 bases, the J end by 7 bases, with 12 bases between. Germline CDR1 is MNHEY and CDR2 is SMNVEV (reference sequence). The CDR3 extends over 14 amino acids.

This chain connects TRBV6-1 to TRBJ2-1, with D perhaps matching TRBD2 (6 bases). The CDR3 runs to 13 residues. Germline CDR1 reads MNHNS; CDR2 reads SASEGT. V was pared by 5 bases and J by 3 bases, with 8 bases between. The CDR3, as DNA: TGTGCCAGCAGTTGGGGACTCTACAATGAGCAGTTCTTC. This encodes CASSWGLYNEQFF.

The rearrangement uses TRBV6-1 and TRBJ1-4; D not resolved. CDR3 length: 15 amino acids. V was trimmed by 5 bases and J by 6 bases, leaving 16 bases between them. From germline, CDR1 is MNHNS and CDR2 SASEGT. The CDR3 DNA sequence: TGTGCCAGCAGTTACCAGCGGGAGGCAGATGAAAAACTGTTTTTT. Residues: CASSYQREADEKLFF.

Within the sample, this clonotype is medium-sized. This chain links TRBV6-1 with TRBJ2-5; tentative D call: TRBD1 (6 bases). CDR3 length: 13 residues. Germline V gene lookup returns CDR1 MNHNS and CDR2 SASEGT. Trimming pared 6 bases from V and 4 bases from J, leaving 12 bases between. For the CDR3, the DNA is TGTGCCAGCAGAAGCGGACAGTTAGAGACCCAGTACTTC. It translates to CASRSGQLETQYF.

This clonotype is classed as medium-sized. The CDR3 spells CASSNEGTGGTETQYF. As DNA, the CDR3 is TGTGCCAGCAGTAACGAGGGGACAGGGGGCACAGAGACCCAGTACTTC. V is TRBV6-1 and J is TRBJ2-5, with 12 bases aligning to TRBD1. CDR3 length: 16 amino acids. Germline CDR1 and CDR2: MNHNS and SASEGT. V lost 5 bases to trimming and J lost 4 bases; unmatched junction nucleotides: 8.

This chain links TRBV6-1 with TRBJ2-1, with 10 positions matching TRBD2. The CDR3 extends over 18 amino acids. Germline lookup yields CDR1 MNHNS and CDR2 SASEGT. V was pared by 6 bases and J by 0 bases, with 11 bases of the junction left unmatched. CDR3 loop: CASRNLAGVISSYNEQFF. DNA for the CDR3: TGTGCCAGCAGGAATCTAGCGGGAGTAATTTCCTCCTACAATGAGCAGTTCTTC.

The chain uses TRBV6-1 and TRBJ2-5; 12 nucleotides agree with TRBD1. The end of the DNA aligns better with TRBJ2-7, so the J call may be wrong. The germline V gene encodes CDR1 MNHNS and CDR2 SASEGT. The CDR3 runs to 15 residues. The CDR3 is CASSLTGQGADEQYF. DNA of the CDR3: TGTGCCAGCAGCCTCACGGGACAGGGGGCCGACGAGCAGTACTTC.

The rearrangement links TRBV11-3 to TRBJ2-3, with D possibly TRBD1 on 6 matching bases. V gave up 6 bases and J gave up 11 bases, with 15 bases separating them. CDR3 length equals 12 residues. In germline, CDR1 is SGHNT, CDR2 YENEEA. The CDR3 region has the DNA TGTGCCAGCAGTACGGGACACCGGATGCAGTATTTT. Protein: CASSTGHRMQYF.

The DNA for the CDR3 is TGTGCCAGCACCCTGGACACTGAAGCTTTCTTT. The encoded protein is CASTLDTEAFF. The rearrangement uses TRBV6-1 and TRBJ1-1; no reliable D call. Germline V lookup: CDR1 MNHNS, CDR2 SASEGT. CDR3 length: 11 amino acids. V was clipped by 7 bases and J by 3 bases, with 6 bases between them.

Turning to this clonotype: The CDR3 carries no conserved terminal phenylalanine or tryptophan, so it likely arises from a read error. This sequence joins TRBV6-1 and TRBJ2-1; 7 bases match TRBD2. TRBJ2-5 matches the DNA end more closely, so the J call is doubtful. The V gene's germline CDR1 is MNHNS and CDR2 SASEGT. The CDR3 has 16 amino acids. CDR3 sequence reads: CASSEARASGQETQYY. CDR3 DNA sequence: TGTGCCAGCAGTGAAGCCCGGGCTAGCGGACAAGAGACCCAGTACTAC.

The chain is built from TRBV6-5 and TRBJ2-3; D remains unclear. The CDR3 runs to 13 residues. Germline V gives CDR1 MNHEY, CDR2 SVGAGI. The ends were cut back, 6 bases at V and 1 base at J, with 8 bases in the middle. CDR3 DNA: TGTGCCAGCAGGATGGACGGCACAGATACGCAGTATTTT. Amino acids: CASRMDGTDTQYF.

In its sample, this clonotype ranks as large. The J gene is TRBJ2-1, the V gene TRBV7-2; D possibly corresponds to TRBD1 (7 bases). This CDR3 comprises 15 residues. V lost 4 bases to trimming and J lost 10 bases, with 20 bases between them. Germline V lookup: CDR1 SGHTA, CDR2 FQGNSA. CDR3: CASSSTGWERAEQFF. As DNA, the CDR3 is TGTGCCAGCAGCTCGACAGGGTGGGAGCGGGCCGAGCAGTTCTTC. Filled out from reference TRBV7-2 and TRBJ2-1, the complete variable domain reads GAGVSQSPSNKVTEKGKDVELRCDPISGHTALYWYRQSLGQGLEFLIYFQGNSAPDKSGLPSDRFSAERTGGSVSTLTIQRTQQEDSAVYLCASSSTGWERAEQFFGPGTRLTVL.

The chain links TRBV6-1 to TRBJ1-1; 9 bases fit TRBD1. The germline gives CDR1 MNHNS, CDR2 SASEGT. The CDR3 spans 15 residues. The V segment lost 5 bases and the J segment 7 bases; nucleotides outside the gene matches: 11. Here the CDR3 reads CASSYAGQGGLEAFF. CDR3 bases: TGTGCCAGCAGTTATGCGGGACAGGGAGGCCTTGAAGCTTTCTTT.

This clonotype appeared a few times. This chain uses TRBV12-3 or TRBV12-4 with TRBJ2-1; 9 bases agree with TRBD2. This CDR3 has 14 amino acids. J lost 10 bases, V lost 5 bases, and 9 bases had no gene match. CDR3 residues: CASSRTSADYEQFF. The CDR3 nucleotides are TGTGCCAGCAGTCGGACTAGCGCGGACTACGAGCAGTTCTTC.

Of note for this clonotype: At one end the junction does not follow the germline gene, possibly because of a read error. The V gene is TRBV6-1, the J gene TRBJ1-1, with TRBD1 matching 7 bases. The germline CDR1 and CDR2 sequences are MNHNS and SASEGT. The CDR3 is 12 amino acids. The CDR3 is CVSRGMGTEAFF. In nucleotides, the CDR3 is TGTGTCAGCAGGGGGATGGGCACTGAAGCTTTCTTT.

In DNA form, the CDR3 reads TGTGCCAGCAGCGCTATAGCGGGATTCGGCGGGGAGCTGTTTTTT. It encodes CASSAIAGFGGELFF. The chain combines TRBV6-4 with TRBJ2-2, with 8 bases that match TRBD2. Germline-derived CDR1 and CDR2 are MRHNA and SNTAGT. The ends lost 6 bases at V and 7 bases at J; junction bases unmatched: 10. The CDR3 has 15 residues.

About this clonotype itself: At one boundary the junction diverges from the germline segment, which might be a read error. The rearrangement joins TRBV30 to TRBJ2-5; tentative D call: TRBD2 (5 bases). The germline V gene has CDR1 GTSNPN and CDR2 SVGIG (reference sequence). This CDR3 region has 8 residues. CDR3 sequence reads: CAWIRRSF. As DNA, the CDR3 is TGTGCCTGGATAAGGAGGAGCTTT. Full variable domain (missing parts from reference TRBV30 and TRBJ2-5): SQTIHQWPATLVQPVGSPLSLECTVEGTSNPNLYWYRQAAGRGLQLLFYSVGIGQISSEVPQNLSASRPQDRQFILSSKKLLLSDSGFYLCAWIRRSFGPGTRLLVL.